This T cell receptor (beta chain) was retrieved from a study of glioma-infiltrating T cells after dendritic cell vaccination. Study as a whole: Patients had newly diagnosed or recurrent glioblastoma and received dendritic cell vaccines.

Amplification used 60 V beta primers and 13 J beta primers. TCRdb keeps only in-frame clones here, not all; method: immunoSEQ multiplex PCR. The sample holds 98,000 or so clones; 80% are singletons and the top ten take roughly 5.3%. Time point reported: after dendritic cell vaccination, including at tumor progression/relapse. PBMC were collected before vaccination, two weeks after the third vaccination, and at progression. Regarding this clone: Antigen unknown.

Overall study results and limits: Estimated pretreatment TIL content predicted outcome after dendritic cell vaccination.

The sample in question was blood, obtained after dendritic cell vaccination. This TCR derives from a human donor with glioblastoma.

The CDR3 is CASSLVVVAGGGSGEQYF. The DNA for the CDR3 is TGCGCCAGCAGCCTGGTCGTGGTAGCGGGAGGAGGGTCTGGAGAGCAGTACTTC. V and J are TRBV5-1 and TRBJ2-7; 10 bases agree with TRBD2. This CDR3 has 18 amino acids. Per germline, CDR1 SGHRS and CDR2 YFSETQ. Unmatched junction bases numbered 20, after V lost 4 bases and J lost 7 bases.